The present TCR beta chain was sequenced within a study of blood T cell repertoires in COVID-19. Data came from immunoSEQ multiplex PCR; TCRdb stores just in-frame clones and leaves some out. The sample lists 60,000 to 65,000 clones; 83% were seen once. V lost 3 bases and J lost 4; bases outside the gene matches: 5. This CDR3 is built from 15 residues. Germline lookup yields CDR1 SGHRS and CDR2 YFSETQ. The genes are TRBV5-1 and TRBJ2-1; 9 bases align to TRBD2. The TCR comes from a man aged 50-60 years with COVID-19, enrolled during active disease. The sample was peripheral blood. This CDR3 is CASSSGAGGYNEQFF. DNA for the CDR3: TGCGCCAGCAGCTCGGGGGCGGGAGGGTACAATGAGCAGTTCTTC.